This T cell receptor (beta chain) was found in a study of cytomegalovirus exposure and HLA in healthy donors. The primer mix had 60 Vbeta and 13 Jbeta primers. TCRdb's copy holds only in-frame clones and misses some; the assay was immunoSEQ multiplex PCR. This sample has about 120,000 clones; about four fifths occur once, and the top ten carry more than 8%. General study points: A later analysis found TCR association rates differed by HLA locus, highest for DRB1 and lowest for HLA-C. Indistinguishable V segments such as TRBV6-2 and TRBV6-3 were excluded. Immune exposure data for these donors was limited to CMV serostatus.

The CDR3 is 13 residues long. With 4 bases removed from V and 6 bases from J, the gap between germline ends came to 11 bases. Germline-derived CDR1 and CDR2 are SGHTS and YDEGEE. Concerning this clone: The antigen is not known.

This TCR derives from a female donor in good health and CMV-seropositive. This chain joins TRBV5-8 and TRBJ2-4; D might be TRBD1 (6 bases). The sample consisted of PBMCs. CDR3 bases: TGTGCCAGCAGCCGGACAGTAACAAACATTCAGTACTTC. Its translation: CASSRTVTNIQYF.